This TCR beta chain was retrieved from a study of control samples from healthy donors and cancer patients. CDR1 is SGHAT and CDR2 is FQNNGV in the germline V gene. V was clipped by 0 bases and J by 2 bases, with 10 bases between them. The CDR3 spans 15 residues. Libraries were prepared by immunoSEQ multiplex PCR; TCRdb keeps only in-frame clonotypes and omits some of them. The sample lists some 150,000 clones; roughly 92% were seen once. This clonotype was obtained from a middle-aged man in good health. The sequenced material came from blood. J is TRBJ2-5 and V is TRBV11-2; possibly TRBD2 for D (6 bases). CDR3 protein: CASSLDGGRQETQYF. The CDR3 DNA is TGTGCCAGCAGCTTAGACGGGGGAAGACAAGAGACCCAGTACTTC.